This TCR beta chain was retrieved from a study of T cell responses to AZD1222 COVID-19 vaccine. Whole-study findings and limits: Sampled repertoires all dated from after the peak T cell response. Spike-specific TCR depth and breadth grew after two AZD1222 doses. Close to half of all spike-specific TCRs reportedly target regions of the variants that are unmutated.

Libraries were prepared by immunoSEQ multiplex PCR; TCRdb keeps only in-frame clonotypes and omits some of them. Here the sample spans 150,000 to 250,000 clones, approximately 93% being singletons. Analysis merged second doses at about 4 or about 12 weeks. This clone was observed a single time. The antigen is not known. CDR1 and CDR2 (germline): MNHEY, SVGAGI. The CDR3 has 15 amino acids. V was shortened by 6 bases and J by 7 bases, with 19 bases between the two germline ends. Specimen: peripheral blood, collected 28 days after the second AZD1222 dose. The clonotype was recovered from an adult who received the AZD1222 COVID-19 vaccine. The chain couples TRBV6-5 to TRBJ2-1; D possibly uses TRBD1 or TRBD2 (6 bases each). CDR3 in DNA: TGTGCCAGCAGGAGGGGGGCCTCGAGGCTTAATGAGCAGTTCTTC. Translated, it gives CASRRGASRLNEQFF.